This paragraph reports one TCR beta chain. The antigen is unknown. These data originate in a study of vaccination and CD4 T cells after COVID-19. Study context: Sampling after COVID took place at a median of around 110 days (range 35 to 161) following diagnosis.

Cultured CD4+ T cell DNA was sequenced using the Oncomine TCR Beta short-read assay. TCRdb fed the PCR reads into MiXCR, producing one record per CDR3 protein. The sample holds about 20,000 distinct CDR3 sequences; 40% to 50% are singletons and the top ten take 4.5% to 6%. CDR3 length: 14 residues. Trimming removed 7 bases at V and 6 bases at J, with 15 bases between. Germline-derived CDR1 and CDR2 are SNHLY and FYNNEI. Specified treatment: roughly 11-day PBMC culture with coronavirus spike peptide pools or control peptides (ViraFEST assay). Each well held over 1.5 million PBMCs in IL-2 (approximately 10 IU/ml) medium with around 10 ug/ml peptide pools. It was on days 3 and 7 that half the medium was replaced with fresh IL-2 medium.

This sequence was found in a human donor who had recovered from COVID-19. The specimen was CD4+ T cells from blood, cultured in vitro, collected before SARS-CoV-2 vaccination. The chain recombines TRBV2 with TRBJ2-2; D remains ambiguous. The CDR3 DNA follows: TGTGCCAGCACCCAGGACCGTCGACCCGGGGAGCTGTTTTTT. Translated: CASTQDRRPGELFF.